The 7 T cell receptor beta chains in this list originate from one sample, sequenced in a study of cytomegalovirus exposure and HLA in healthy donors. PCR primers comprised 60 Vbeta and 13 Jbeta primers. The repertoire was sequenced with immunoSEQ multiplex PCR; TCRdb's copy has only in-frame clones and lacks some. The table lists hundreds of thousands of clones, roughly 91% of them singletons. Material for sequencing was PBMCs. These receptors were obtained from a woman under 30 in good health and CMV-seronegative.

This chain joins TRBV19 and TRBJ1-5; 8 bases map to TRBD1. The germline gives CDR1 LNHDA, CDR2 SQIVND (reference sequence). The V and J ends lost 4 bases and 4 bases, in that order; junction bases with no gene match: 6. CDR3 length equals 15 residues. The CDR3 region has the DNA TGTGCCAGTAGTACCCGGGACAGGAGAAATCAGCCCCAGCATTTT. Translated: CASSTRDRRNQPQHF.

The chain joins TRBV7-6 to TRBJ2-1, with TRBD2 identical over 9 bases. The germline V gene encodes CDR1 SGHVS and CDR2 FNYEAQ. The CDR3 length is 18 residues. Trimming at V came to 1 base and at J to 7 bases, leaving 14 bases not matched to a gene. Here the CDR3 reads CASSLVLRRRGGFNEQFF. As DNA, the CDR3 is TGTGCCAGCAGCTTAGTATTGCGGCGGCGGGGGGGCTTTAATGAGCAGTTCTTC.

The chain recombines TRBV7-9 with TRBJ1-3; no definite D call. The ends were cut back, 2 bases at V and 0 bases at J, with 8 bases in the middle. CDR3 length equals 15 residues. CDR1 is SEHNR and CDR2 is FQNEAQ in the germline V gene (reference sequence). The CDR3 DNA is TGTGCCAGCAGCTTACAGGCTCGCTCTGGAAACACCATATATTTT. This translates into CASSLQARSGNTIYF.

This rearrangement joins TRBV19 to TRBJ1-4; D is uncertain. Germline values: CDR1 LNHDA, CDR2 SQIVND (reference sequence). V was trimmed by 3 bases and J by 4 bases, leaving 12 bases between them. CDR3 length: 15 amino acids. The CDR3, as DNA: TGTGCCAGTAGTATCCCGACAAGCTATAATGAAAAACTGTTTTTT. Translated: CASSIPTSYNEKLFF.

CDR3 in DNA: TGCGCCTCCCAAAAAGGGACAGGGCCGCGGGAGCAGTTCTTC. Translation gives CASQKGTGPREQFF. The chain uses TRBV5-1 and TRBJ2-1, with 9 bases aligning to TRBD1. From germline, CDR1 is SGHRS and CDR2 YFSETQ. The CDR3 sequence is 14 residues long. V trimming: 10 bases; J trimming: 10 bases; junction bases outside the gene matches: 15.

CDR3 residues: CASSIDYGYTF. The CDR3 region has the DNA TGTGCCAGCAGTATAGACTATGGCTACACCTTC. This chain links TRBV2 with TRBJ1-2; no firm D call. The germline CDR1 and CDR2 sequences are SNHLY and FYNNEI. Trimming cost V 5 bases and J 3 bases, with 4 bases left between them. The CDR3 totals 11 residues. The full variable domain, in which reference TRBV2 and TRBJ1-2 provide the parts outside the CDR3, is EPEVTQTPSHQVTQMGQEVILRCVPISNHLYFYWYRQILGQKVEFLVSFYNNEISEKSEIFDDQFSVERPDGSNFTLKIRSTKLEDSAMYFCASSIDYGYTFGSGTRLTVV.

The chain joins TRBV5-1 to TRBJ2-1; 10 nucleotides match TRBD2. The CDR3 length is 15 residues. The ends lost 5 bases at V and 9 bases at J; junction bases unmatched: 11. CDR1 and CDR2 (germline): SGHRS, YFSETQ. In nucleotides, the CDR3 is TGCGCCAGCAGGTCTGGGACTAGCGACGGGAGTGAGCAGTTCTTC. Amino acid sequence: CASRSGTSDGSEQFF.